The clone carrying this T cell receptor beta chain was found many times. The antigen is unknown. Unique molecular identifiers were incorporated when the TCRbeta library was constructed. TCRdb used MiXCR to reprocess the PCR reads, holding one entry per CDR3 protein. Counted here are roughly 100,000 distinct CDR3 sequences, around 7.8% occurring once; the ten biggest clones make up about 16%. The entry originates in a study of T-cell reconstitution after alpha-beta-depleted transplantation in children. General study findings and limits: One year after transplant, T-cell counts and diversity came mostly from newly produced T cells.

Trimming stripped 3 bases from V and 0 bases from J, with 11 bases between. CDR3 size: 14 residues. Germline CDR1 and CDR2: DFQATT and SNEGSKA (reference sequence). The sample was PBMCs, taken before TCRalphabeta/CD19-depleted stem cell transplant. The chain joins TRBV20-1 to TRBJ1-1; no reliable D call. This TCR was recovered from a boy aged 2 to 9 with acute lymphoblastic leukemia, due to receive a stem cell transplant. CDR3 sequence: CSASSSGLNTEAFF. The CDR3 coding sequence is TGCAGTGCTAGCTCGTCCGGGCTGAACACTGAAGCTTTCTTT.